This T cell receptor beta chain appears in the sequencing data of a study of blood T cell repertoires in COVID-19. Study as a whole: Samples taken during acute and convalescent COVID-19 were collected in the United States, Italy and Spain.

This clone was counted only a few times. V lost 0 bases to trimming and J lost 0 bases, with 14 bases between them. The CDR3 is 17 amino acids. Germline CDR1 LGHDT, CDR2 YNNKEL (reference sequence). Original processing notes: Amplifying reference gene primers gave estimates of nucleated cell counts. The repertoire was sequenced with immunoSEQ multiplex PCR; TCRdb's copy has only in-frame clones and lacks some. The D gene and trimming were derived from the DNA, and the V and J assignments and clone size from that table. The sample gives about 180,000 clones, approximately 87% of which show up once; around 13% is in the top ten. It was during active infection that Seattle patients were enrolled and then longitudinally followed.

Sequencing was done on a sample of peripheral blood. The rearrangement links TRBV3-1 (or the pseudogene TRBV3-2) to TRBJ1-1, with D hard to call. The receptor was derived from a woman aged 70-85 years with COVID-19, enrolled during active disease. The CDR3 region has the DNA TGTGCCAGCAGCCAAGATATTTGGGTACTAATGAACACTGAAGCTTTCTTT. It specifies CASSQDIWVLMNTEAFF.